These T cell receptor beta chains were read from a single sample in a study of blood T cell repertoires in COVID-19. Data came from immunoSEQ multiplex PCR; TCRdb stores just in-frame clones and leaves some out. Among about 200,000 clones listed, 80% to 85% were seen once. Sample: peripheral blood. These receptors all come from an elderly woman with COVID-19, enrolled during active disease. CDR3s include the opening cysteine and the closing phenylalanine or tryptophan. A D gene is named only where the DNA matches it firmly. Size is omitted from some rows. Given values are once, few, many or a class for expanded clones.

v_call: TRBV10-3; d_call: -; clone_size: -; j_call: TRBJ1-2; cdr3_length: 15; cdr3_aa: CAISDQGSSYSGYTF; cdr3_nt: TGTGCCATCAGCGACCAGGGGTCCTCTTACTCTGGCTACACCTTC
v_call: TRBV7-6; d_call: TRBD1; clone_size: -; j_call: TRBJ2-5; cdr3_length: 17; cdr3_aa: CASSRDGRTGGRETQYF; cdr3_nt: TGTGCCAGCAGCCGAGACGGCCGGACAGGGGGAAGAGAGACCCAGTACTTC
v_call: TRBV28; d_call: -; clone_size: -; j_call: TRBJ2-5; cdr3_length: 12; cdr3_aa: CASSLLQETQYF; cdr3_nt: TGTGCCAGCAGTTTACTACAAGAGACCCAGTACTTC
v_call: TRBV28; d_call: -; clone_size: -; j_call: TRBJ2-7; cdr3_length: 14; cdr3_aa: CASTWGRRAYEQYF; cdr3_nt: TGTGCCAGCACATGGGGACGGAGGGCCTACGAGCAGTACTTC
v_call: TRBV20-1; d_call: -; clone_size: -; j_call: TRBJ1-1; cdr3_length: 11; cdr3_aa: CSAQTGTEAFF; cdr3_nt: TGCAGTGCGCAAACGGGCACTGAAGCTTTCTTT
v_call: TRBV28; d_call: -; clone_size: few; j_call: TRBJ1-1; cdr3_length: 12; cdr3_aa: CASSLAQIGAFF; cdr3_nt: TGTGCCAGCAGTTTGGCACAGATTGGTGCTTTCTTT
v_call: TRBV9; d_call: TRBD2; clone_size: -; j_call: TRBJ2-3; cdr3_length: 15; cdr3_aa: CASSFSAGVADTQYF; cdr3_nt: TGTGCCAGCAGCTTCTCAGCGGGAGTGGCAGATACGCAGTATTTT
v_call: TRBV3-1/TRBV3-2; d_call: TRBD2; clone_size: once; j_call: TRBJ2-3; cdr3_length: 18; cdr3_aa: CASSQWGLAGAHTDTQYF; cdr3_nt: TGTGCCAGCAGCCAATGGGGACTAGCGGGGGCTCACACAGATACGCAGTATTTT
v_call: TRBV29-1; d_call: TRBD1; clone_size: -; j_call: TRBJ1-2; cdr3_length: 13; cdr3_aa: CSVSRDRNYGYTF; cdr3_nt: TGCAGCGTTTCCCGGGACAGGAACTATGGCTACACCTTC
v_call: TRBV6-5; d_call: TRBD1; clone_size: -; j_call: TRBJ1-1; cdr3_length: 13; cdr3_aa: CASSRGAPTEAFF; cdr3_nt: TGTGCCAGCTCCAGGGGGGCACCCACTGAAGCTTTCTTT
v_call: TRBV6-1; d_call: TRBD2; clone_size: -; j_call: TRBJ2-3; cdr3_length: 16; cdr3_aa: CASSEVLAAGTDTQYF; cdr3_nt: TGTGCCAGCAGTGAAGTGCTAGCGGCCGGCACAGATACGCAGTATTTT
v_call: TRBV4-1; d_call: TRBD1; clone_size: -; j_call: TRBJ2-3; cdr3_length: 16; cdr3_aa: CASSTPDRGKADTQYF; cdr3_nt: TGCGCCAGCAGCACACCGGACAGGGGTAAAGCAGATACGCAGTATTTT
v_call: TRBV18; d_call: TRBD1; clone_size: -; j_call: TRBJ1-4; cdr3_length: 13; cdr3_aa: CASSLTGDEKLFF; cdr3_nt: TGTGCCAGCTCGCTGACAGGGGATGAAAAACTGTTTTTT
v_call: TRBV25-1; d_call: -; clone_size: -; j_call: TRBJ2-2; cdr3_length: 15; cdr3_aa: CASERSGLNTGELFF; cdr3_nt: TGTGCCAGTGAGAGGAGCGGGCTGAACACCGGGGAGCTGTTTTTT
v_call: TRBV11-2; d_call: -; clone_size: once; j_call: TRBJ2-6; cdr3_length: 17; cdr3_aa: CASSSNHGQSGANVLTF; cdr3_nt: TGTGCCAGCAGCTCCAACCACGGACAGTCTGGGGCCAACGTCCTGACTTTC
v_call: TRBV5-1; d_call: -; clone_size: -; j_call: TRBJ1-2; cdr3_length: 13; cdr3_aa: CASSSGGGYGYTF; cdr3_nt: TGCGCCAGCAGCAGCGGCGGGGGGTATGGCTACACCTTC
v_call: TRBV4-1; d_call: TRBD2; clone_size: -; j_call: TRBJ2-5; cdr3_length: 16; cdr3_aa: CASSQDWRGAGDTQYF; cdr3_nt: TGCGCCAGCAGCCAAGATTGGCGGGGGGCCGGAGATACCCAGTACTTC
v_call: TRBV12-3/TRBV12-4; d_call: -; clone_size: once; j_call: TRBJ1-1; cdr3_length: 13; cdr3_aa: CASSLVQVGEAFF; cdr3_nt: TGTGCCAGCAGTTTGGTACAGGTCGGTGAAGCTTTCTTT
v_call: TRBV5-4; d_call: -; clone_size: once; j_call: TRBJ2-5; cdr3_length: 14; cdr3_aa: CASSSRQGGETQYF; cdr3_nt: TGTGCCAGCAGCTCCCGACAGGGAGGTGAGACCCAGTACTTC
v_call: TRBV6-5; d_call: -; clone_size: -; j_call: TRBJ2-7; cdr3_length: 12; cdr3_aa: CASVSNSREQYF; cdr3_nt: TGTGCCAGCGTCTCCAACTCTCGGGAGCAGTACTTC
v_call: TRBV7-3; d_call: -; clone_size: -; j_call: TRBJ2-3; cdr3_length: 14; cdr3_aa: CASSIRGAPDTQYF; cdr3_nt: TGTGCCAGCAGCATACGGGGGGCCCCAGATACGCAGTATTTT
v_call: TRBV28; d_call: -; clone_size: -; j_call: TRBJ2-7; cdr3_length: 17; cdr3_aa: CASSLTFGTRTPEEQYF; cdr3_nt: TGTGCCAGCAGCTTAACGTTTGGGACACGGACCCCAGAGGAGCAGTACTTC
v_call: TRBV18; d_call: -; clone_size: -; j_call: TRBJ1-1; cdr3_length: 14; cdr3_aa: CASSPPSRNTEAFF; cdr3_nt: TGTGCCAGCTCACCACCGTCCAGGAACACTGAAGCTTTCTTT
v_call: TRBV3-1/TRBV3-2; d_call: TRBD2; clone_size: -; j_call: TRBJ2-5; cdr3_length: 16; cdr3_aa: CASSPKTSGGHSTQYF; cdr3_nt: TGTGCCAGCAGCCCGAAGACTAGCGGGGGGCATTCGACCCAGTACTTC
v_call: TRBV10-1; d_call: TRBD2; clone_size: -; j_call: TRBJ2-3; cdr3_length: 16; cdr3_aa: CASSESGGGRTDTQYF; cdr3_nt: TGCGCCAGCAGTGAGTCGGGGGGGGGACGCACAGATACGCAGTATTTT
v_call: TRBV30; d_call: TRBD2; clone_size: -; j_call: TRBJ2-3; cdr3_length: 16; cdr3_aa: CAWTPRTSGYTDTQYF; cdr3_nt: TGTGCCTGGACCCCCCGGACTAGCGGATACACAGATACGCAGTATTTT
v_call: TRBV5-8; d_call: -; clone_size: -; j_call: TRBJ2-7; cdr3_length: 15; cdr3_aa: CASSSRARLPYEQYF; cdr3_nt: TGTGCCAGCAGCTCGAGGGCAAGATTACCCTACGAGCAGTACTTC
v_call: TRBV5-1; d_call: TRBD2; clone_size: -; j_call: TRBJ2-3; cdr3_length: 16; cdr3_aa: CASSFTTSGPTDTQYF; cdr3_nt: TGCGCCAGCAGCTTTACGACTAGCGGACCCACAGATACGCAGTATTTT